Sequencing of this T cell receptor (beta chain) was carried out in a study of blood T cell repertoires in COVID-19 (dated by TCRdb to 2020 to 2022). Turning to the overall study: Collaborator samples came from the United States, Italy and Spain and covered acute and convalescent phases of COVID-19. The prospective study material was composed of cDNA or gDNA derived from T cells, B-cell-depleted T cells, or PBMCs. Deeply sampled blood TCRbeta repertoires from subjects exposed to, actively infected with, or recovered from COVID-19 were included in the dataset. The repertoires were released in a freely available public database meant as a resource for research on the immune response to SARS-CoV-2. Samples came from the ongoing ImmuneRACE study (first 160 participants) plus 1,254 subjects from 6 global collaborators. A de-identified subject ID, COVID-19 status, age in years and sex were almost always included in the sample metadata. HLA class I and class II types, where available, came from metadata supplied by the sample provider rather than from assay-based typing.

Whole blood was collected in K2EDTA tubes by collaborating institutions according to the institutions' own protocols. Collaborator samples were shipped for TCRbeta analysis as frozen whole blood, isolated PBMCs, or DNA extracted from either sample type. The paper as a whole reports these results and caveats: The amount of clinical and demographic metadata varied by source and participant and was provided uncurated.

The germline V gene specifies SGHTA as CDR1 and FQGNSA as CDR2. The V end loses 1 base and the J end loses 6 bases, and a stretch of 12 bases separates them. The CDR3 numbers 14 residues from cysteine through phenylalanine. Only the CDR3 region is kept as DNA, spanning 42 bases read in frame from base 1. The immunoSEQ Assay, a bias-controlled multiplex PCR, was used to amplify TCRbeta CDR3 regions from genomic DNA. In the authors' own workflow: Within the assay, amplification of reference gene primers was used to estimate how many nucleated cells each sample contained. To quantify the absolute abundance of each unique TCRbeta CDR3 rearrangement, sequence reads were collapsed and filtered. Productive Simpson clonality was computed per sample as the square root of Simpson's diversity index over productive rearrangements. Sourced from immuneACCESS, this table was stored by TCRdb with only in-frame sequences that have V and J called. A share of the clones is absent; for the studies checked, an unresolved V gene accounts for under half, and the remainder has no known explanation. D and trimming come from the DNA, and the V and J calls and clone size come from that table. The sample table contains about 97,000 clones; only one count was recorded for around nine tenths of them. The biggest ten clones account for 15% to 17% of the sample.

For this clone: Its binding antigen is unknown. The input lacks base qualities; no much larger clone sits a single base away.

The chain joins TRBV7-2 to TRBJ1-1, with no confidently assigned D gene. The sample consisted of peripheral blood. This clonotype was obtained from a human donor in a cohort sampled during active COVID-19. The encoded CDR3 is CASSLGALLSEAFF. The DNA reads as follows: TGTGCCAGCAGCTTAGGGGCCCTTTTATCTGAAGCTTTCTTT.